Listed below are T cell receptor beta chains from one sample, sequenced in a study of vaccination and CD4 T cells after COVID-19. MiXCR was run by TCRdb on the PCR reads, yielding one entry per CDR3 protein. The sample records approximately 9,700 distinct CDR3 sequences, 30% being singletons. Antigen specificity for these receptors is unknown. Sequenced: CD4+ T cells from blood, cultured in vitro. Receptors were obtained from a human donor in good health. Both conserved end residues are part of each CDR3. A D gene is named only where the DNA matches it firmly. Size is stated for part of the rows, as once, few or many counts, or as a class when the clone is expanded.

j_gene,abundance,v_gene,d_gene,CDR3aa,CDR3nt
TRBJ1-5,-,TRBV6-1,-,CASSERQGWLSNQLQHF,TGTGCCAGCAGTGAAAGGCAGGGTTGGCTGAGCAATCAGCTCCAGCATTTT
TRBJ2-5,-,TRBV7-2,-,CASSRRTGTEGTQYF,TGTGCCAGCAGCCGCCGGACGGGGACGGAAGGGACCCAGTACTTC
TRBJ2-7,few,TRBV2,-,CASSGYEQYF,TGTGCCAGCAGTGGGTACGAGCAGTACTTC
TRBJ1-1,few,TRBV4-1,-,CASSQGTQGRTEAFF,TGCGCCAGCAGCCAAGGTACACAGGGTAGAACTGAAGCTTTCTTT
TRBJ2-3,few,TRBV20-1,TRBD2,CSAHEGTSGRKDTQYF,TGCAGTGCTCACGAAGGGACTAGCGGGAGGAAAGATACGCAGTATTTT
TRBJ1-6,few,TRBV28,TRBD1,CASSLGGQRPGALHF,TGTGCCAGCAGTTTAGGGGGACAGCGGCCCGGGGCCCTCCACTTT
TRBJ1-5,-,TRBV24-1,-,CATSDRGTQPQHF,TGTGCCACCAGTGACCGCGGGACTCAGCCCCAGCATTTT
TRBJ2-2,few,TRBV6-5,TRBD1,CASSSGGTGELFF,TGTGCCAGCAGTTCAGGGGGCACCGGGGAGCTGTTTTTT
TRBJ2-4,medium-sized,TRBV20-1,-,CLRWGTKNIQYF,TGCTTGAGGTGGGGGACCAAAAACATTCAGTACTTC
TRBJ1-5,few,TRBV28,-,CASSLRNQPQHF,TGTGCCAGCAGTTTACGGAATCAGCCCCAGCATTTT
TRBJ2-4,few,TRBV19,-,CASSMRAYIQYF,TGTGCCAGTAGTATGAGGGCCTACATTCAGTACTTC
TRBJ2-7,-,TRBV7-8,-,CASSLGSSGYEQYF,TGTGCCAGCAGCTTAGGTAGTAGCGGCTACGAGCAGTACTTC
TRBJ1-1,-,TRBV7-9,-,CASSLRGNTEAFF,TGTGCCAGCAGCTTAAGGGGGAACACTGAAGCTTTCTTT
TRBJ2-5,few,TRBV7-2,-,CASSLPNQETQYF,TGTGCCAGCAGCCTCCCCAACCAAGAGACCCAGTACTTC
TRBJ1-2,few,TRBV2,-,CATSAGYGYTF,TGTGCCACCTCAGCCGGCTATGGCTACACCTTC
TRBJ2-2,-,TRBV5-1,-,CAARGSGELFF,TGCGCGGCTCGGGGATCCGGGGAGCTGTTTTTT
TRBJ2-7,-,TRBV28,-,CASSEQFVKQYF,TGTGCCAGCAGTGAGCAGTTCGTTAAGCAGTACTTC
TRBJ1-5,-,TRBV20-1,TRBD1,CSARGQGEQPQHF,TGCAGTGCTCGGGGACAGGGGGAGCAGCCCCAGCATTTT
TRBJ2-1,-,TRBV7-2,TRBD2,CASSTGTSRGDEQFF,TGTGCCAGCAGCACGGGGACTAGCAGGGGGGATGAGCAGTTCTTC
TRBJ2-1,-,TRBV19,-,CASSPWGALGNEQFF,TGTGCCAGTAGTCCCTGGGGGGCGCTAGGGAATGAGCAGTTCTTC
TRBJ1-2,-,TRBV20-1,-,CSAYTGIWGYTF,TGCAGTGCGTATACAGGGATTTGGGGCTACACCTTC
TRBJ2-7,once,TRBV30,TRBD2,CAWSWSGKPYEQYF,TGTGCCTGGAGTTGGAGCGGGAAGCCTTACGAGCAGTACTTC
TRBJ1-1,few,TRBV7-2,-,CASSPGRVKNTEAFF,TGTGCCAGCAGCCCGGGACGGGTAAAAAACACTGAAGCTTTCTTT
TRBJ2-5,-,TRBV5-4,TRBD1,CASRRGTGGAGETQYF,TGTGCCAGCCGGCGGGGGACAGGGGGCGCCGGGGAGACCCAGTACTTC
TRBJ2-1,-,TRBV27,-,CASTQTPLSTNEQFF,TGTGCCAGCACTCAGACACCCCTCTCAACCAATGAGCAGTTCTTC
TRBJ2-1,-,TRBV28,-,CASRADHQSSYNEQFF,TGTGCCAGCAGGGCCGACCACCAGAGCTCCTACAATGAGCAGTTCTTC
TRBJ1-5,few,TRBV19,-,CATKVGGIANQPQHF,TGTGCCACTAAAGTAGGGGGAATCGCCAATCAGCCCCAGCATTTT
TRBJ2-3,-,TRBV4-2,-,CASSQEVQGQSTDTQYF,TGTGCCAGCAGCCAAGAGGTCCAAGGGCAAAGCACAGATACGCAGTATTTT
TRBJ2-2,once,TRBV6-4,-,CASSGLWNTGELFF,TGTGCCAGCAGTGGTCTGTGGAACACCGGGGAGCTGTTTTTT
TRBJ1-2,-,TRBV6-1,TRBD1,CAGATGDGGYTF,TGTGCCGGCGCGACAGGGGACGGGGGCTACACCTTC
TRBJ2-1,-,TRBV7-2,-,CASSPPHNEQFF,TGTGCCAGCAGCCCACCTCACAATGAGCAGTTCTTC
TRBJ1-1,-,TRBV19,-,CASSSGTSSTEAFF,TGTGCCAGTAGTTCCGGGACAAGCTCAACTGAAGCTTTCTTT
TRBJ2-3,-,TRBV7-3,-,CASSSYPTRGGSTDTQYF,TGTGCCAGCAGCTCTTACCCAACCAGGGGCGGTAGCACAGATACGCAGTATTTT
TRBJ2-7,-,TRBV12-3/TRBV12-4,-,CASSLYQLGPKSPEAYEQYF,TGTGCCAGCAGTCTCTACCAACTAGGGCCCAAATCACCGGAGGCCTACGAGCAGTACTTC
TRBJ2-7,once,TRBV2,-,CASSESYSYEQYF,TGTGCCAGCAGTGAAAGCTACTCCTACGAACAGTACTTC
TRBJ1-1,few,TRBV7-3,-,CASSPKAELITEAFF,TGTGCCAGCAGCCCCAAGGCTGAGTTGATCACTGAAGCTTTCTTT
TRBJ2-2,-,TRBV7-9,TRBD1,CASSPKDRAAGELFF,TGTGCCAGCAGCCCAAAGGACAGGGCGGCCGGGGAGCTGTTTTTT
TRBJ1-1,-,TRBV6-5,-,CASSYYGAEAFF,TGTGCCAGCAGTTACTACGGGGCTGAAGCTTTCTTT
TRBJ1-2,-,TRBV5-5,TRBD1,CASSPHPQGVRYGYTF,TGTGCCAGCAGCCCTCATCCACAGGGGGTACGCTATGGCTACACCTTC
TRBJ1-1,-,TRBV7-9,TRBD1,CASSAHRGGDTEAFF,TGTGCCAGCAGCGCTCACAGGGGAGGCGACACTGAAGCTTTCTTT
TRBJ2-7,-,TRBV4-1,-,CASSQVISGSLEQYF,TGCGCCAGCAGCCAAGTAATTAGCGGTAGCCTGGAGCAGTACTTC
TRBJ1-5,-,TRBV15,TRBD1,CATSEWFGGQAQHF,TGTGCCACCAGCGAATGGTTCGGGGGACAGGCCCAGCATTTT
TRBJ1-5,medium-sized,TRBV28,-,CASSRRKGPYSNQPQHF,TGTGCCAGCAGCCGCAGGAAGGGCCCTTATAGCAATCAGCCCCAGCATTTT
TRBJ2-5,-,TRBV7-9,TRBD1,CASSSHDRGRRETQYF,TGTGCCAGCAGCTCTCACGACAGGGGGCGCCGGGAGACCCAGTACTTC
TRBJ2-3,medium-sized,TRBV27,-,CASSPFGAPDTQYF,TGTGCCAGCAGTCCCTTCGGCGCACCGGATACGCAGTATTTT
TRBJ1-5,-,TRBV12-3/TRBV12-4,-,CASTGGDQPQHF,TGTGCCAGCACGGGAGGGGATCAGCCCCAGCATTTT
TRBJ1-2,-,TRBV20-1,TRBD1,CSASVVGTRGHGYTF,TGCAGTGCTAGCGTTGTCGGGACGAGGGGGCATGGCTACACCTTC
TRBJ2-5,few,TRBV7-7,-,CASSPSAGAGTQYF,TGTGCTAGCAGCCCCAGTGCAGGGGCTGGGACCCAGTACTTC
TRBJ1-6,-,TRBV20-1,-,CSARSGGSNNSPLHF,TGCAGTGCTAGATCAGGAGGGTCTAATAATTCACCCCTCCACTTT
TRBJ2-3,-,TRBV6-1,-,CASSGAQRTSTDTQYF,TGTGCCAGCAGTGGCGCCCAGCGGACTAGCACAGATACGCAGTATTTT
TRBJ1-5,-,TRBV18,-,CASSPKGGRFEPQHF,TGTGCCAGCTCACCAAAGGGGGGGCGATTCGAGCCCCAGCATTTT
TRBJ2-5,few,TRBV24-1,-,CATSDFSRGGWETQYF,TGTGCCACCAGTGATTTCTCCAGGGGGGGTTGGGAGACCCAGTACTTC
TRBJ1-5,-,TRBV28,TRBD1,CASSRWSGGQPQHF,TGTGCCAGCAGTCGTTGGTCAGGGGGCCAGCCCCAGCATTTT